These 10 T cell receptor beta chains originate from one sample sequenced in a study of T cell responses to AZD1222 COVID-19 vaccine (dated by TCRdb to 2020 to 2023). According to the study, the label for this sample's time point signals: baseline before first vaccination. Library creation used the immunoSEQ multiplex PCR assay. TCRdb obtained this table from immuneACCESS and retained in-frame rearrangements with V and J assigned. These tables miss some clones; where compared with another copy, unresolved V genes account for less than half of the shortfall, and the remainder is unexplained. This sample gives under 150,000 clones in total; around 92% of them show up just once. The ten largest clones add up to 2.9% of the sample. This sample comprised peripheral blood, obtained on day 0 of AZD1222 vaccination. Receptors originate from an adult in good health.

This clone occurred once. The chain has TRBV6-5 and TRBJ2-7; D uncertain. V lost 2 bases and J lost 0, with 5 bases in between. Germline V lookup: CDR1 MNHEY, CDR2 SVGAGI. The CDR3 has 13 amino acids. The CDR3: CASSYTDSYEQYF. The CDR3 DNA reads TGTGCCAGCAGTTACACAGACTCCTACGAGCAGTACTTC.

The CDR3 DNA is TGTGCCAGCAGTCTGTCGGGACTGAACTACGAGCAGTACTTC. This sequence encodes CASSLSGLNYEQYF. The chain joins TRBV27 to TRBJ2-7; D perhaps matches TRBD2 (6 bases). The CDR3 spans 14 residues. Germline CDR1 is MNHEY and CDR2 is SMNVEV (reference sequence). V dropped 5 bases and J dropped 3 bases, with 14 bases sitting between them.

The V gene is TRBV5-4, the J gene TRBJ2-5; the D gene is possibly TRBD2 (6 bases). The CDR3 is made up of 15 amino acids. Germline V gene sequence: CDR1 SGHNT, CDR2 YYREEE (reference sequence). With 4 bases removed from V and 2 bases from J, the gap between germline ends came to 15 bases. CDR3 coding DNA: TGTGCCAGCAGCCGGAGAACGGGAGATCAAGAGACCCAGTACTTC. Amino acids: CASSRRTGDQETQYF.

V and J are TRBV7-9 and TRBJ1-3, with D perhaps matching TRBD1 (5 bases). V shed 6 bases and J shed 4 bases, with 10 bases lying between them. From germline, CDR1 is SEHNR and CDR2 FQNEAQ (reference sequence). The CDR3 is made up of 13 amino acids. The CDR3 loop is CASSRGEGNTIYF. Written as DNA, the CDR3 is TGTGCCAGCAGTCGGGGGGAAGGAAACACCATATATTTT.

The rearrangement uses TRBV6-5 and TRBJ2-5; D might be TRBD2 (5 bases). V lost 6 bases and J 5 bases, leaving 19 bases between the germline ends. Germline lookup yields CDR1 MNHEY and CDR2 SVGAGI. CDR3 size: 15 residues. CDR3 in DNA: TGTGCCAGCAGCCAACCACCGGGAAAGAAGGAGACCCAGTACTTC. Translating gives CASSQPPGKKETQYF.

The genes are TRBV5-1 and TRBJ2-1; TRBD1 might be the D (6 bases). The germline V gene encodes CDR1 SGHRS and CDR2 YFSETQ. This CDR3 spans 16 amino acids. Trimming took off 3 bases at V and 6 bases at J, with 19 bases between the two ends. DNA of the CDR3: TGCGCCAGCAGCTCCTGGACAGTCATGTCAGGCAATGAGCAGTTCTTC. Protein sequence: CASSSWTVMSGNEQFF. The complete variable domain, with remaining parts taken from reference TRBV5-1 and TRBJ2-1, reads KAGVTQTPRYLIKTRGQQVTLSCSPISGHRSVSWYQQTPGQGLQFLFEYFSETQRNKGNFPGRFSGRQFSNSRSEMNVSTLELGDSALYLCASSSWTVMSGNEQFFGPGTRLTVL.

CDR3 loop: CATSRDAPGNQPQHF. In nucleotides, the CDR3 is TGTGCCACCAGCAGAGATGCCCCAGGAAATCAGCCCCAGCATTTT. V is TRBV15 and J is TRBJ1-5, with no clear D. The CDR3 has 15 amino acids. Looked up from germline, CDR1 is LNHNV and CDR2 is YYDKDF (reference sequence). Deletions cut 0 bases from V and 4 bases from J, with 10 bases between.

The rearrangement joins TRBV4-1 to TRBJ2-1; tentative D call: TRBD2 (6 bases). The CDR3 has 15 residues. V shed 2 bases and J shed 9 bases, with 17 bases lying between them. Germline CDR1 and CDR2: MGHRA and YSYEKL. CDR3 sequence reads: CASSQLSGLQSEQFF. CDR3 bases: TGCGCCAGCAGCCAACTTAGCGGACTCCAAAGTGAGCAGTTCTTC.

This clone turned up a few times. The V gene is TRBV5-6, the J gene TRBJ2-7; TRBD1 matches at 7 bases. CDR1 SGHDT and CDR2 YYEEEE come from the germline V gene. J lost 4 bases, V lost 2 bases, and 6 bases had no gene match. The CDR3 spans 14 residues. The CDR3 DNA reads TGTGCCAGCAGCTTTGAACAGGGGTTTTACGAGCAGTACTTC. The encoded protein is CASSFEQGFYEQYF.

The gene calls are TRBV7-8 and TRBJ1-2; TRBD1 is a possible D gene (5 bases). This CDR3 is built from 15 residues. Germline V lookup: CDR1 SGHVS, CDR2 FQNEAQ. The V end was cut by 0 bases, the J end by 3 bases, with 11 bases between. This chain's CDR3 is CASSLARQGDYGYTF. CDR3 nucleotide sequence: TGTGCCAGCAGCTTAGCCCGGCAGGGAGACTATGGCTACACCTTC.